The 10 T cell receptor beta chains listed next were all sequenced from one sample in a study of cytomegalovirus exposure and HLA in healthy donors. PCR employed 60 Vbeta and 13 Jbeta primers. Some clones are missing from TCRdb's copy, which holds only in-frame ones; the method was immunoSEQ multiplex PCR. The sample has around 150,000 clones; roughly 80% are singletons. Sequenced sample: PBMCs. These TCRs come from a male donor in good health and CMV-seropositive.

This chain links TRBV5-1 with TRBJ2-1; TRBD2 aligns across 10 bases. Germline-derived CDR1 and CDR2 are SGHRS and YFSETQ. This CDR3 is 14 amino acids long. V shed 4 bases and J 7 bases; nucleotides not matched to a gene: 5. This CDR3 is CASSAGLALNEQFF. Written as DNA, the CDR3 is TGCGCCAGCAGCGCGGGACTAGCGCTGAATGAGCAGTTCTTC.

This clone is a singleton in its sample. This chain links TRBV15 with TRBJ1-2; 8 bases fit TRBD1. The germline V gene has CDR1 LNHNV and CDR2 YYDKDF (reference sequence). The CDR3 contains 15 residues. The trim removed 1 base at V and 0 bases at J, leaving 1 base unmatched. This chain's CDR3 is CATSRGTGPNYGYTF. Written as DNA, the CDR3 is TGTGCCACCAGCAGAGGGACAGGGCCTAACTATGGCTACACCTTC.

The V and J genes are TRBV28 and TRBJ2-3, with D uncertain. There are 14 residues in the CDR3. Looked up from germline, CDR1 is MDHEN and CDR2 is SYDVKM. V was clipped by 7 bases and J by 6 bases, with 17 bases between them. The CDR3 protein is CASIPTDQVDTQYF. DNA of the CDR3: TGTGCCAGCATTCCGACTGATCAAGTGGATACGCAGTATTTT.

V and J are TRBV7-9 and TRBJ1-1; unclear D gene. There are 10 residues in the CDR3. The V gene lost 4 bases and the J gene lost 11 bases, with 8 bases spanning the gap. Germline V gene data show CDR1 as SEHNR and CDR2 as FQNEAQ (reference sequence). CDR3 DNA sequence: TGTGCCAGCAGCTCCGTAGTGGCTTTCTTT. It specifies CASSSVVAFF.

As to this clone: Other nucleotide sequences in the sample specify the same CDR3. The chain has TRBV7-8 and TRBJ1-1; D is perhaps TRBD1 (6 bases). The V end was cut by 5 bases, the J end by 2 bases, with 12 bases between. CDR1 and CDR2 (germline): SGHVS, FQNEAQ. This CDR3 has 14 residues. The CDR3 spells CASSPRDINTEAFF. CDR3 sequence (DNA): TGTGCCAGCAGCCCCCGGGACATCAACACTGAAGCTTTCTTT. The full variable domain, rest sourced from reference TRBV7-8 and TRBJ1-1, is GAGVSQSPRYKVAKRGQDVALRCDPISGHVSLFWYQQALGQGPEFLTYFQNEAQLDKSGLPSDRFFAERPEGSVSTLKIQRTQQEDSAVYLCASSPRDINTEAFFGQGTRLTVV.

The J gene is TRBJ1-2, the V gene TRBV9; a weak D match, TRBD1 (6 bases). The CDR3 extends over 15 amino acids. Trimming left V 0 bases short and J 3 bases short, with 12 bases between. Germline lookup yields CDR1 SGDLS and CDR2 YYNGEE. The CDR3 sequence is CASSVEATGHYGYTF. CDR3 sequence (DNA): TGTGCCAGCAGCGTAGAGGCGACAGGACACTATGGCTACACCTTC.

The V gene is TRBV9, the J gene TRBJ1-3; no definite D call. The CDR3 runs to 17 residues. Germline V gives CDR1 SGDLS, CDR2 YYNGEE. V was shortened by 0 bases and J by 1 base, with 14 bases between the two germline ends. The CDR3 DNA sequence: TGTGCCAGCAGCGTAGAAGTCCCGGGGATGTCTGGAAACACCATATATTTT. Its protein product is CASSVEVPGMSGNTIYF.

Here the CDR3 DNA reads TGTGCCAGTAGTAAGGAAGCAGGAAGATTAGGCAATCAGCCCCAGCATTTT. It translates to CASSKEAGRLGNQPQHF. This chain uses TRBV19 with TRBJ1-5; D remains ambiguous. CDR1 is LNHDA, CDR2 SQIVND, per germline (reference sequence). The CDR3 is 17 residues long. Trimming removed 4 bases at V and 2 bases at J, with 18 bases between.

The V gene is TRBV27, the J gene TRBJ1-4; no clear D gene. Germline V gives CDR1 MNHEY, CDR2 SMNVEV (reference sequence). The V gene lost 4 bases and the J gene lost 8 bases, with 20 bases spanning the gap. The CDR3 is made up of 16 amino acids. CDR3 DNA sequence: TGTGCCAGCAGTTCCTCCGGCCGGAGGGAAAGGGAAAAACTGTTTTTT. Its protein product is CASSSSGRREREKLFF.

This CDR3 reads CASSLARLAGMLNEQFF. In nucleotides, the CDR3 is TGTGCCAGCAGCTTAGCCCGACTAGCGGGCATGTTAAATGAGCAGTTCTTC. V is TRBV7-2 and J is TRBJ2-1; 10 bases line up with TRBD2. Trimming at V came to 0 bases and at J to 7 bases, leaving 9 bases not matched to a gene. CDR3 length equals 17 residues. CDR1 and CDR2 (germline): SGHTA, FQGNSA.